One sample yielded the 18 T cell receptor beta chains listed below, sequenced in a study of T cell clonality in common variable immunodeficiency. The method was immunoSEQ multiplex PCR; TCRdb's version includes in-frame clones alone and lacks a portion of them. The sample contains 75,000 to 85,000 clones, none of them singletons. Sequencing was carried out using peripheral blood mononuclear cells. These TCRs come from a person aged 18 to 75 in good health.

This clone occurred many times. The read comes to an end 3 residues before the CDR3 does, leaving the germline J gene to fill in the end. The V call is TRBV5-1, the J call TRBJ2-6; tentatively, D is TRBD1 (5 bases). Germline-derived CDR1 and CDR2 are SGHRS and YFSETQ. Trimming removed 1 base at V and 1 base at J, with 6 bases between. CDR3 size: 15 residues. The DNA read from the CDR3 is TGCGCCAGCAGCTTGCGACAGTCTGGGGCCAACGTC. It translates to CASSLRQSGANV. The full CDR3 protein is CASSLRQSGANVLTF.

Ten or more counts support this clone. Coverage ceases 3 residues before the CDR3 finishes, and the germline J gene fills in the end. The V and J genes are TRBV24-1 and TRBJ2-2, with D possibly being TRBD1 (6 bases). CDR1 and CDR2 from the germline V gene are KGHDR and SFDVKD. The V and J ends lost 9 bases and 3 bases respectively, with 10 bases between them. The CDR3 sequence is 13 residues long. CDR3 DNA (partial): TGTGCCACCGCAGGGGCCCACACCGGGGAG. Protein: CATAGAHTGE. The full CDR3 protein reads CATAGAHTGELFF.

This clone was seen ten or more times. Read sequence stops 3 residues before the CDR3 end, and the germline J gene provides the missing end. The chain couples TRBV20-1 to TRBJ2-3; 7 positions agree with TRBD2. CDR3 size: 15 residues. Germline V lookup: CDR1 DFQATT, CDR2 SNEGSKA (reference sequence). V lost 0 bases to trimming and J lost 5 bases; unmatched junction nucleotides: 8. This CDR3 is CSARDVAGVVDTQYF. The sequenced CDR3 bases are TGCAGTGCTAGAGATGTGGCGGGAGTGGTAGATACG.

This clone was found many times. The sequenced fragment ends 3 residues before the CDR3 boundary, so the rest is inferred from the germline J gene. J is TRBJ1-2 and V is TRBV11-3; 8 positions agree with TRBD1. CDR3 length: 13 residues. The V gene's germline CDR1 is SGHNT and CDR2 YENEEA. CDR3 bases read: TGTGCCAGCAGCCAGGGGGCAGCTACGGGC. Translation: CASSQGAATG. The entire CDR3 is CASSQGAATGYTF.

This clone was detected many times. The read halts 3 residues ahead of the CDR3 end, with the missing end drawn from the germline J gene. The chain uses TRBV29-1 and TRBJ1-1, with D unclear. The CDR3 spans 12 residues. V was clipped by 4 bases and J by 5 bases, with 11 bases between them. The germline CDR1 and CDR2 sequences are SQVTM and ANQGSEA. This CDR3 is CSVGGRLTEAFF. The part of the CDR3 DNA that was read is TGCAGCGTTGGAGGCAGGCTGACTGAA.

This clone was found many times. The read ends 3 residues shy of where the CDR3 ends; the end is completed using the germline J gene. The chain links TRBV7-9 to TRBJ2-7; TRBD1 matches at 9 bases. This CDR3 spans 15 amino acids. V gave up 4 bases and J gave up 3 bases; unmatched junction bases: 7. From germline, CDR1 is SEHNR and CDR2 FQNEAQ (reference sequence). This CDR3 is CASSSLGQGSYEQYF. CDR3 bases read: TGTGCCAGCAGCTCCCTGGGACAGGGCAGCTACGAG.

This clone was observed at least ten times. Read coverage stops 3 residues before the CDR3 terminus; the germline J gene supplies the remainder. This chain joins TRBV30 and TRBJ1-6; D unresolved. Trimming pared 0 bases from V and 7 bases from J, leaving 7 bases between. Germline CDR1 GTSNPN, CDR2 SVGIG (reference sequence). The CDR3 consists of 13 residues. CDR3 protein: CAWSVGRNSPLHF. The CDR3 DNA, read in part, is TGTGCCTGGAGTGTAGGGCGCAATTCACCC.

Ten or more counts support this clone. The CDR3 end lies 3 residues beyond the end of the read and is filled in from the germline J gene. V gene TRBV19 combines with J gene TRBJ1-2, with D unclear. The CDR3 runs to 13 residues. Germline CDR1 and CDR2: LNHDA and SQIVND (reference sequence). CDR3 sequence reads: CASSISGSGGYTF. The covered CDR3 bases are TGTGCCAGTAGTATCAGCGGGTCGGGAGGC. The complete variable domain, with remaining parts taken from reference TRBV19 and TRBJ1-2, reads DGGITQSPKYLFRKEGQNVTLSCEQNLNHDAMYWYRQDPGQGLRLIYYSQIVNDFQKGDIAEGYSVSREKKESFPLTVTSAQKNPTAFYLCASSISGSGGYTFGSGTRLTVV.

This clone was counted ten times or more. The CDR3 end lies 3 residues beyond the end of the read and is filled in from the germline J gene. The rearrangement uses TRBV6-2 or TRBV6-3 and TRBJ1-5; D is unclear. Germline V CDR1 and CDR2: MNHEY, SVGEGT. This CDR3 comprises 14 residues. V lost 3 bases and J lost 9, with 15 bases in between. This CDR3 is CASSYSAGFMPQHF. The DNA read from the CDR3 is TGTGCCAGCAGTTATTCGGCGGGGTTTATGCCC.

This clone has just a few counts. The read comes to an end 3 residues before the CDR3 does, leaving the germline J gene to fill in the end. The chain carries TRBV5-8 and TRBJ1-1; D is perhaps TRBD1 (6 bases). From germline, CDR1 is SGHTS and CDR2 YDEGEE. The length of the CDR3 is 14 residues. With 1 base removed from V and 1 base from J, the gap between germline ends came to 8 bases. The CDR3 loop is CASSLPGANTEAFF. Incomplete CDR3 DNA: TGTGCCAGCAGCTTGCCAGGGGCGAACACTGAA.

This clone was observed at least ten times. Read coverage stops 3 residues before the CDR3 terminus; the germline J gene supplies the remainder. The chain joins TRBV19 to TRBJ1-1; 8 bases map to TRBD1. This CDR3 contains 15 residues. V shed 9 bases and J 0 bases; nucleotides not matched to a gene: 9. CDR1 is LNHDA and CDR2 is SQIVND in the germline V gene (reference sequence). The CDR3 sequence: CASTRTGTLNTEAFF. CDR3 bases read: TGTGCCAGCACTCGGACAGGGACCTTGAACACTGAA.

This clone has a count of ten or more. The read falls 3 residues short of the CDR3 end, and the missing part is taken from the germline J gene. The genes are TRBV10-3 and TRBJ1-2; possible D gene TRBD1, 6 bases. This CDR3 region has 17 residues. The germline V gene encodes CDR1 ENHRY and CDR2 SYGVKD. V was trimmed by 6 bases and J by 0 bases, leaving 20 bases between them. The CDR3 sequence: CAIRGPQTGSSNYGYTF. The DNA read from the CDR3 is TGTGCCATCAGGGGACCACAAACAGGGAGCTCTAACTATGGC.

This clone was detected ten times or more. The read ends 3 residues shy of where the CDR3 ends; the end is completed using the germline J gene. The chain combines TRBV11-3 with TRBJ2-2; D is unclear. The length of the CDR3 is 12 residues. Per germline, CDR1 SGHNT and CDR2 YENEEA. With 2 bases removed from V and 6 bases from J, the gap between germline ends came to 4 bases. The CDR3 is CASSLIAGELFF. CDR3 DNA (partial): TGTGCCAGCAGCTTAATCGCCGGGGAG.

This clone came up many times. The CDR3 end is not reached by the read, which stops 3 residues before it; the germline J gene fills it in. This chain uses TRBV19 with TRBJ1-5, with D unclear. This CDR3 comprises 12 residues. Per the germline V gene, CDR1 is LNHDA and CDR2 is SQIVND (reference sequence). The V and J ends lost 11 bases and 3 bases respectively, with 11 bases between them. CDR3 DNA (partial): TGTGCCTCGCAAGGCCCCAATCAGCCC. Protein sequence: CASQGPNQP. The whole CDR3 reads CASQGPNQPQHF.

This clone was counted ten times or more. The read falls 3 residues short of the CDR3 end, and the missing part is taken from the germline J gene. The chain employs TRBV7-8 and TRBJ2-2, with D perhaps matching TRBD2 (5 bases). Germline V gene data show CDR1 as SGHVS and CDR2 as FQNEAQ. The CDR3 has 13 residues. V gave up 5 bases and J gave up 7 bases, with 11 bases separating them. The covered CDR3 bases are TGTGCCAGCAGCCCCCCGGCGGGCGGGGAG. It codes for CASSPPAGGE. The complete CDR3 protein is CASSPPAGGELFF. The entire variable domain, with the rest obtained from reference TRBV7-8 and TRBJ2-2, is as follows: GAGVSQSPRYKVAKRGQDVALRCDPISGHVSLFWYQQALGQGPEFLTYFQNEAQLDKSGLPSDRFFAERPEGSVSTLKIQRTQQEDSAVYLCASSPPAGGELFFGEGSRLTVL.

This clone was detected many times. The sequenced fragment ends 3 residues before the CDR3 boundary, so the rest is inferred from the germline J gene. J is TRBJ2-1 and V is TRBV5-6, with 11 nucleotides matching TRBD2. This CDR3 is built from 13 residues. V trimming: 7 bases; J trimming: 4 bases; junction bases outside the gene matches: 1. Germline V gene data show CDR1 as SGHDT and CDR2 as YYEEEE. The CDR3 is CASGTSGYNEQFF. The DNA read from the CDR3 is TGTGCCAGCGGGACTAGCGGATACAATGAG.

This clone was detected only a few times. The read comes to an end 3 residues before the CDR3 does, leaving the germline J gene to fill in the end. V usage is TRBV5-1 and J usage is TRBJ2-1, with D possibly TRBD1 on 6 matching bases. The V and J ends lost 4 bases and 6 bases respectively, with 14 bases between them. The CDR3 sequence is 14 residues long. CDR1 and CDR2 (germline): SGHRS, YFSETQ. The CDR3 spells CASSMPRGGNEQFF. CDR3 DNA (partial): TGCGCCAGCAGCATGCCCCGAGGGGGCAATGAG. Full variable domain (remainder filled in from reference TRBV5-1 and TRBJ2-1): KAGVTQTPRYLIKTRGQQVTLSCSPISGHRSVSWYQQTPGQGLQFLFEYFSETQRNKGNFPGRFSGRQFSNSRSEMNVSTLELGDSALYLCASSMPRGGNEQFFGPGTRLTVL.

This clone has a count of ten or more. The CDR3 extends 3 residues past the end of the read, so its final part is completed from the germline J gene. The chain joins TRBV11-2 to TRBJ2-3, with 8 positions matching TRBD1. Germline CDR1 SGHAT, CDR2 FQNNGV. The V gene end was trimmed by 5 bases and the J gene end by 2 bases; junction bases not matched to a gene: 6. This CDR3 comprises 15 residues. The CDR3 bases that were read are TGTGCCAGCAGCCCGGACAGGGTTGCCACAGATACG. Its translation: CASSPDRVATDT. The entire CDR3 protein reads CASSPDRVATDTQYF.